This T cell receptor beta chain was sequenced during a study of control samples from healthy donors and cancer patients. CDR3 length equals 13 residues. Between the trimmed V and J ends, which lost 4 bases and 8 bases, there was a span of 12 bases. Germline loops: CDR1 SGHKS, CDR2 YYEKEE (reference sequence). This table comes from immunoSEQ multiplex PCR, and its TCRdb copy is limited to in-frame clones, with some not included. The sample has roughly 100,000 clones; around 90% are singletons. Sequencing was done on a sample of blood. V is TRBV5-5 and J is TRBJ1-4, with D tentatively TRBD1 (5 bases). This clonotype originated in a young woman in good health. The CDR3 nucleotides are TGTGCCAGCAGCCCCGGCGGGGGAGAAAAACTGTTTTTT. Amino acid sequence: CASSPGGGEKLFF. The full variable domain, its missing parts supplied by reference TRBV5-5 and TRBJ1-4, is DAGVTQSPTHLIKTRGQQVTLRCSPISGHKSVSWYQQVLGQGPQFIFQYYEKEERGRGNFPDRFSARQFPNYSSELNVNALLLGDSALYLCASSPGGGEKLFFGSGTQLSVL.